One and the same sample provided the 32 T cell receptor beta chains below, sequenced in a study of T cells in Graves' hyperthyroidism and ophthalmopathy. Amplified TCR beta CDR3 regions derived from RNA transcripts. Using the HTBI primer set, a first-round RT-PCR was run on the TCR CDR3. TCRdb used MiXCR to reprocess the multiplex PCR reads, holding one entry per CDR3 protein. The data show hundreds of thousands of distinct CDR3 sequences, around 14% seen once. Sequencing used blood. These receptors came from a woman between 18 and 29 years old with Graves' hyperthyroidism.

This clonotype showed up many times. The chain employs TRBV20-1 and TRBJ2-3; 11 nucleotides line up with TRBD2. Trimming removed 6 bases from V and 1 base from J; junction bases left unmatched: 6. Germline lookup yields CDR1 DFQATT and CDR2 SNEGSKA (reference sequence). The CDR3 spans 15 residues. For the CDR3, the DNA is TGCAGTGCCCAGACTAGCGGGGCACGCACAGATACGCAGTATTTT. Its translation: CSAQTSGARTDTQYF.

This clonotype has ten or more counts. The V and J genes are TRBV2 and TRBJ2-7, with D perhaps TRBD1 (6 bases). CDR1 SNHLY and CDR2 FYNNEI come from the germline V gene. This CDR3 is built from 15 residues. Deletions cut 6 bases from V and 5 bases from J, with 20 bases between. The CDR3 spells CASSLGAPGPNEQYF. DNA for the CDR3: TGTGCCAGCAGCTTGGGGGCGCCGGGTCCTAACGAGCAGTACTTC.

This clonotype was seen at least ten times. V usage is TRBV7-9 and J usage is TRBJ2-3, with a possible D match to TRBD1 (5 bases). The V end lost 1 base, the J end lost 6 bases, and 11 bases lay between the germline ends. The CDR3 covers 14 residues. Germline lookup yields CDR1 SEHNR and CDR2 FQNEAQ (reference sequence). The CDR3 sequence: CASSLGGAADTQYF. CDR3 in DNA: TGTGCCAGCAGCTTAGGTGGGGCGGCCGATACGCAGTATTTT.

There are many counts of this clonotype. The chain has TRBV12-3 or TRBV12-4 and TRBJ2-3; 13 nucleotides agree with TRBD2. This CDR3 is 17 amino acids long. J was trimmed by 0 bases and V by 2 bases; bases with no gene match: 2. CDR3 residues: CASSLRLAGGSTDTQYF. The CDR3, as DNA: TGTGCCAGCAGTTTAAGACTAGCGGGAGGAAGCACAGATACGCAGTATTTT.

A few counts support this clonotype. This chain links TRBV27 with TRBJ1-1; D is perhaps TRBD1 (5 bases). This CDR3 comprises 16 residues. Germline CDR1 and CDR2: MNHEY and SMNVEV (reference sequence). Trimming shortened V by 2 bases and J by 2 bases, and 15 bases separated the two germline ends. CDR3: CASSLRQNLLNTEAFF. The CDR3 DNA follows: TGTGCCAGCAGTTTACGACAGAACCTACTTAACACTGAAGCTTTCTTT.

This clonotype was recorded many times. The chain is built from TRBV2 and TRBJ1-3; 7 bases map to TRBD1. In germline, CDR1 is SNHLY, CDR2 FYNNEI. V shed 8 bases and J 0 bases; nucleotides not matched to a gene: 10. This CDR3 region has 16 residues. The CDR3 coding sequence is TGTGCCAGCGGCCGGGACAGTCAACTCTCTGGAAACACCATATATTTT. It encodes CASGRDSQLSGNTIYF.

This sequence joins TRBV6-2 or TRBV6-3 and TRBJ2-3, with D possibly matching TRBD2 (5 bases). The CDR3 length is 14 residues. CDR1 MNHEY and CDR2 SVGEGT come from the germline V gene. Trimming shortened V by 7 bases and J by 1 base, and 12 bases separated the two germline ends. CDR3 nucleotides: TGTGCCAGCACCCGGCGGGCAGGCACAGATACGCAGTATTTT. Residues: CASTRRAGTDTQYF.

This clonotype was counted at least ten times. The J gene is TRBJ2-1, the V gene TRBV18; possibly TRBD2 for D (6 bases). The CDR3 has 14 amino acids. The V gene's germline CDR1 is KGHSH and CDR2 LQKENI. The germline V and J ends were trimmed by 5 bases and 10 bases, with 18 bases remaining between them. The CDR3 protein is CASSGTGEVREQFF. The CDR3 DNA reads TGTGCCAGCTCAGGGACGGGAGAGGTCAGGGAGCAGTTCTTC.

This clonotype was seen ten or more times. The rearrangement joins TRBV20-1 to TRBJ2-3; 13 positions match TRBD2. After removal of 3 bases from V and 5 bases from J, the junction contained 8 bases not matched to a gene. The CDR3 runs to 16 residues. The germline gives CDR1 DFQATT, CDR2 SNEGSKA (reference sequence). In DNA, the CDR3 is TGCAGTGCTAGTTCCTCCGGGACTAGCGGGATAGATACGCAGTATTTT. Residues: CSASSSGTSGIDTQYF.

This chain uses TRBV19 with TRBJ2-2; D is undetermined. V was shortened by 1 base and J by 6 bases, with 9 bases between the two germline ends. In germline, CDR1 is LNHDA, CDR2 SQIVND (reference sequence). There are 14 residues in the CDR3. The CDR3 sequence is CASSIAVRPGELFF. The CDR3 bases are TGTGCCAGTAGTATAGCAGTTCGCCCCGGGGAGCTGTTTTTT.

This clonotype was detected a few times. V is TRBV10-3 and J is TRBJ1-1, with 9 bases aligning to TRBD1. This CDR3 is built from 14 residues. V was clipped by 6 bases and J by 2 bases; unmatched bases: 4. Germline CDR1 is ENHRY and CDR2 is SYGVKD. The CDR3, as DNA: TGTGCCATCAGCACGGGACAGGGAAACACTGAAGCTTTCTTT. This translates into CAISTGQGNTEAFF.

A few counts support this clonotype. The rearrangement joins TRBV27 to TRBJ2-1; D ambiguous. Germline V lookup: CDR1 MNHEY, CDR2 SMNVEV (reference sequence). CDR3 size: 15 residues. V gave up 1 base and J gave up 0 bases, with 7 bases separating them. CDR3 region: CASSLYGYSYNEQFF. CDR3 in DNA: TGTGCCAGCAGTTTATACGGGTACTCCTACAATGAGCAGTTCTTC.

This clonotype was counted a single time. With a much larger clone just one base away, this may be a read error. The chain couples TRBV28 to TRBJ1-1; TRBD1 is a possible D gene (6 bases). V lost 7 bases and J 10 bases, leaving 19 bases between the germline ends. Germline CDR1 and CDR2: MDHEN and SYDVKM. The CDR3 is 13 amino acids. CDR3 protein: CASTLGQQGGAFF. In DNA form, the CDR3 reads TGTGCCAGCACCTTAGGACAGCAGGGTGGAGCTTTCTTT.

This clonotype was detected many times. The CDR3, as DNA: TGTGCCAGCAGTTTATCGGGTAGCTATGGCTACACCTTC. Protein sequence: CASSLSGSYGYTF. The chain couples TRBV12-3 or TRBV12-4 to TRBJ1-2; D is uncertain. This CDR3 is 13 amino acids long. V dropped 2 bases and J dropped 4 bases, with 8 bases sitting between them.

This clonotype showed up just a few times. The chain carries TRBV9 and TRBJ2-7; D remains unclear. V lost 0 bases, J lost 2 bases, and 15 bases lay in between. Germline CDR1 and CDR2: SGDLS and YYNGEE. This CDR3 has 16 amino acids. The CDR3 sequence: CASSVGSSMAAYEQYF. CDR3 coding DNA: TGTGCCAGCAGCGTAGGTTCATCGATGGCAGCCTACGAGCAGTACTTC.

This chain joins TRBV6-1 and TRBJ2-1; 9 bases agree with TRBD1. The length of the CDR3 is 15 residues. The V segment lost 6 bases and the J segment 5 bases; nucleotides outside the gene matches: 8. Germline V gene lookup returns CDR1 MNHNS and CDR2 SASEGT. CDR3 coding DNA: TGTGCCAGCAGGATACAGGGGGCTTCAAACAATGAGCAGTTCTTC. It encodes CASRIQGASNNEQFF.

This clonotype was counted at least ten times. The chain joins TRBV7-9 to TRBJ2-1; no clear D gene. V was clipped by 4 bases and J by 8 bases, with 12 bases between them. Germline-derived CDR1 and CDR2 are SEHNR and FQNEAQ (reference sequence). The CDR3 runs 13 residues. The CDR3 sequence: CASSSTDPDEQFF. The CDR3 DNA reads as TGTGCCAGCAGCTCTACAGATCCCGATGAGCAGTTCTTC.

Notes on this clonotype: A much larger clone differs from this one at a single base, so this may be a read error. V usage is TRBV6-1 and J usage is TRBJ1-5, with D unresolved. The germline gives CDR1 MNHNS, CDR2 SASEGT. CDR3 length: 12 residues. The CDR3 protein is CANSVRFQPQHF. CDR3 nucleotide sequence: TGTGCCAACAGTGTCCGATTTCAGCCCCAGCATTTT.

This clonotype was counted many times. The chain couples TRBV7-2 to TRBJ2-7; TRBD2 aligns across 11 bases. The CDR3 has 15 residues. V lost 2 bases to trimming and J lost 3 bases; unmatched junction nucleotides: 3. CDR1 and CDR2 from the germline V gene are SGHTA and FQGNSA. CDR3 sequence reads: CASSLLAGGLYEQYF. The CDR3 DNA follows: TGTGCCAGCAGCTTACTAGCGGGGGGCCTCTACGAGCAGTACTTC.

As DNA, the CDR3 is TGTGCCAGCAGTGATTTCGGGGGGAACTACAATGAGCAGTTCTTC. Translated, it gives CASSDFGGNYNEQFF. The chain employs TRBV6-1 and TRBJ2-1, with 7 bases aligning to TRBD2. With V trimmed by 3 bases and J by 3 bases, 5 bases remained unmatched. The CDR3 contains 15 residues. Germline V gene data show CDR1 as MNHNS and CDR2 as SASEGT.

This clonotype was picked up many times. This chain uses TRBV11-3 with TRBJ1-1, with TRBD1 identical over 9 bases. The CDR3 runs 14 residues. Germline CDR1 and CDR2: SGHNT and YENEEA. V shed 7 bases, J shed 1 base, and the junction held 4 bases outside the gene matches. The DNA for the CDR3 is TGTGCCAGCACCCGGACAGGGGCGAACACTGAAGCTTTCTTT. It translates to CASTRTGANTEAFF.

The sample holds many counts of this clonotype. Here the CDR3 reads CASRQPSPGNYGYTF. The CDR3 nucleotides read TGTGCCAGCAGACAACCATCCCCCGGGAACTATGGCTACACCTTC. The chain has TRBV7-2 and TRBJ1-2; D gene unclear. The germline V and J ends were trimmed by 6 bases and 2 bases, with 16 bases remaining between them. Germline assignment: CDR1 SGHTA and CDR2 FQGNSA. The CDR3 is made up of 15 amino acids.

At least ten counts were recorded for this clonotype. The chain joins TRBV12-3 or TRBV12-4 to TRBJ1-1, with D maybe TRBD1 (6 bases). V was cut by 1 base and J by 7 bases, with 16 bases left in between. CDR3 length equals 15 residues. CDR3 in amino acids: CASSLGGGAFVEAFF. The DNA of the CDR3 is TGTGCCAGCAGTTTAGGGGGGGGCGCTTTTGTTGAAGCTTTCTTT.

This chain links TRBV6-5 with TRBJ2-7; 8 bases fit TRBD1. Germline V gene data show CDR1 as MNHEY and CDR2 as SVGAGI. V was clipped by 6 bases and J by 6 bases; unmatched bases: 10. This CDR3 has 14 amino acids. This CDR3 is CASSYRDRPREQYF. In DNA, the CDR3 is TGTGCCAGCAGCTACCGGGACAGGCCCCGCGAGCAGTACTTC.

This clonotype showed up just a few times. CDR3 protein: CASSDHLRKNNQPQHF. The CDR3 DNA reads TGTGCCAGCAGTGACCACCTCCGAAAGAACAATCAGCCCCAGCATTTT. The J gene is TRBJ1-5, the V gene TRBV6-2 or TRBV6-3; D is undetermined. Per germline, CDR1 MNHEY and CDR2 SVGEGT. This CDR3 contains 16 residues. Trimming stripped 5 bases from V and 3 bases from J, with 17 bases between.

This clonotype has ten or more counts. The chain uses TRBV6-1 and TRBJ1-1, with a possible D match to TRBD1 (6 bases). Trimming removed 5 bases at V and 0 bases at J, with 13 bases between. The CDR3 totals 15 residues. The V gene's germline CDR1 is MNHNS and CDR2 SASEGT. The CDR3 reads CASSSRDNMNTEAFF. The CDR3 nucleotides read TGTGCCAGCAGTTCTCGGGACAACATGAACACTGAAGCTTTCTTT.

This clonotype occurred many times. The chain is built from TRBV6-1 and TRBJ1-5; D call uncertain. The length of the CDR3 is 14 residues. In germline, CDR1 is MNHNS, CDR2 SASEGT. V dropped 2 bases and J dropped 3 bases, with 8 bases sitting between them. The CDR3: CASSERGDNQPQHF. CDR3 DNA sequence: TGTGCCAGCAGTGAACGAGGAGACAATCAGCCCCAGCATTTT.

This clonotype appeared many times. J is TRBJ2-5 and V is TRBV5-1; 7 bases fit TRBD2. This CDR3 spans 14 amino acids. The germline V gene encodes CDR1 SGHRS and CDR2 YFSETQ. With 2 bases clipped from V and 5 bases from J, the junction kept 6 bases outside the gene matches. CDR3: CASSLSAGLETQYF. Written as DNA, the CDR3 is TGCGCCAGCAGCTTATCAGCGGGGCTCGAGACCCAGTACTTC. Full variable domain (remainder filled in from reference TRBV5-1 and TRBJ2-5): KAGVTQTPRYLIKTRGQQVTLSCSPISGHRSVSWYQQTPGQGLQFLFEYFSETQRNKGNFPGRFSGRQFSNSRSEMNVSTLELGDSALYLCASSLSAGLETQYFGPGTRLLVL.

V is TRBV24-1 and J is TRBJ2-1; no firm D call. V dropped 5 bases and J dropped 7 bases, with 5 bases sitting between them. CDR3 size: 11 residues. CDR1 is KGHDR and CDR2 is SFDVKD in the germline V gene. CDR3 protein: CATSVKNEQFF. The CDR3 nucleotides read TGTGCCACCAGTGTAAAAAATGAGCAGTTCTTC.

There are many counts of this clonotype. The chain combines TRBV2 with TRBJ1-1; D is unresolved. CDR3 length: 13 residues. Germline-derived CDR1 and CDR2 are SNHLY and FYNNEI. Trimming removed 1 base from V and 5 bases from J, with 8 bases in between. CDR3 in amino acids: CASSEGRATEAFF. The DNA of the CDR3 is TGTGCCAGCAGTGAAGGTAGAGCTACTGAAGCTTTCTTT.

This clonotype was seen more than once but under ten times. V and J are TRBV7-3 and TRBJ2-7; D is possibly TRBD1 (6 bases). The CDR3 runs to 12 residues. Germline CDR1 SGHTA, CDR2 FQGTGA. The V gene lost 6 bases and the J gene lost 5 bases, with 11 bases spanning the gap. The CDR3 spells CASRLQGDEQYF. Here the CDR3 DNA reads TGTGCCAGCAGGTTACAGGGAGACGAGCAGTACTTC.

The genes are TRBV6-9 and TRBJ2-3, with a possible D match to TRBD2 (6 bases). CDR3 length: 16 residues. Germline lookup yields CDR1 MNHGY and CDR2 SVAAGI. V lost 3 bases and J 2 bases, leaving 15 bases between the germline ends. The CDR3 sequence: CASSYGAGPSTDTQYF. CDR3 coding DNA: TGTGCCAGCAGTTACGGCGCGGGGCCGTCCACAGATACGCAGTATTTT.